One and the same sample provided the 18 T cell receptor beta chains below, sequenced in a study of OX40 agonist ivuxolimab in advanced cancers. The protocol was immunoSEQ multiplex PCR, while the TCRdb copy is restricted to in-frame clones and leaves out a portion. The sample lists about 50,000 clones; approximately 79% were seen once. This specimen was CD4+ or CD8+ T cells sorted from blood, taken in a trial of the OX40 agonist ivuxolimab. All receptors come from an adult with an advanced solid tumor such as melanoma, head and neck, liver or kidney cancer.

The rearrangement uses TRBV9 and TRBJ1-2, with 8 bases that match TRBD1. CDR3 length: 14 residues. V shed 2 bases and J 4 bases; nucleotides not matched to a gene: 4. CDR1 is SGDLS and CDR2 is YYNGEE in the germline V gene. CDR3 sequence: CASSVDRDLYGYTF. CDR3 sequence (DNA): TGTGCCAGCAGCGTGGACAGGGATCTCTATGGCTACACCTTC.

This chain joins TRBV19 and TRBJ1-4, with D maybe TRBD1 (6 bases). Trimming removed 6 bases at V and 5 bases at J, with 16 bases between. CDR1 and CDR2 (germline): LNHDA, SQIVND (reference sequence). CDR3 length: 15 residues. The DNA for the CDR3 is TGTGCCAGTAGCCTACACAGGGAGGAGAATGAAAAACTGTTTTTT. Its protein product is CASSLHREENEKLFF.

The V gene is TRBV5-4, the J gene TRBJ2-7; 11 bases fit TRBD2. Germline values: CDR1 SGHNT, CDR2 YYREEE (reference sequence). The length of the CDR3 is 15 residues. V lost 4 bases to trimming and J lost 5 bases; unmatched junction nucleotides: 8. CDR3: CASSLLLAGDDEQYF. Here the CDR3 DNA reads TGTGCCAGCAGCCTCTTACTAGCGGGAGATGACGAGCAGTACTTC. Supplemented by reference TRBV5-4 and TRBJ2-7, the full variable domain reads ETGVTQSPTHLIKTRGQQVTLRCSSQSGHNTVSWYQQALGQGPQFIFQYYREEENGRGNFPPRFSGLQFPNYSSELNVNALELDDSALYLCASSLLLAGDDEQYFGPGTRLTVT.

The J gene is TRBJ1-6, the V gene TRBV2; D may be TRBD1 (6 bases). Germline loops: CDR1 SNHLY, CDR2 FYNNEI. This CDR3 region has 15 residues. Trimming stripped 3 bases from V and 5 bases from J, with 11 bases between. The CDR3 sequence is CASSDWDTNNSPLHF. CDR3 DNA sequence: TGTGCCAGCAGTGATTGGGACACTAATAATTCACCCCTCCACTTT.

CDR3 sequence: CASSPRLAGWETQYF. DNA of the CDR3: TGTGCCAGCTCACCAAGACTAGCGGGATGGGAGACCCAGTACTTC. V and J are TRBV18 and TRBJ2-5; the match to TRBD2 covers 11 bases. Looked up from germline, CDR1 is KGHSH and CDR2 is LQKENI. The CDR3 is 15 amino acids. Trimming at V came to 2 bases and at J to 5 bases, leaving 4 bases not matched to a gene.

This sequence joins TRBV9 and TRBJ2-1; TRBD2 matches at 9 bases. Trimming took 3 bases from V and 2 from J; bases not matched to a gene: 6. Germline V gives CDR1 SGDLS, CDR2 YYNGEE. This CDR3 spans 16 amino acids. CDR3 DNA: TGTGCCAGCAGCGCTCCGGGACTAGCAGCCTACAATGAGCAGTTCTTC. This sequence encodes CASSAPGLAAYNEQFF.

In this sample, this clone turned up a few times. This sample also contains other DNA sequences that code for the same CDR3. This chain links TRBV7-2 with TRBJ1-6; D gene uncertain. This CDR3 has 13 amino acids. The V end was cut by 3 bases, the J end by 8 bases, with 8 bases between. In germline, CDR1 is SGHTA, CDR2 FQGNSA. CDR3 region: CASSFGRDSPLHF. The CDR3 DNA reads as TGTGCCAGCAGCTTCGGACGGGATTCACCCCTCCACTTT.

This clone was recorded a few times. The gene calls are TRBV9 and TRBJ2-1, with unresolved D. Germline V gene sequence: CDR1 SGDLS, CDR2 YYNGEE. CDR3 length equals 15 residues. Trimming cost V 0 bases and J 0 bases, with 7 bases left between them. The CDR3 nucleotides are TGTGCCAGCAGCGTAGCGGTAAGCTCCTACAATGAGCAGTTCTTC. Protein sequence: CASSVAVSSYNEQFF.

The chain employs TRBV7-3 and TRBJ2-7, with 9 bases that match TRBD2. The V segment lost 4 bases and the J segment 4 bases; nucleotides outside the gene matches: 8. Germline lookup yields CDR1 SGHTA and CDR2 FQGTGA. The CDR3 loop spans 15 amino acids. CDR3 loop: CASSSGLAGSYEQYF. The CDR3 DNA follows: TGTGCCAGCAGCTCGGGACTAGCCGGCTCATACGAGCAGTACTTC.

The chain employs TRBV7-9 and TRBJ2-7; TRBD1 might be the D (7 bases). The germline V gene has CDR1 SEHNR and CDR2 FQNEAQ (reference sequence). The CDR3 covers 14 residues. Trimming left V 3 bases short and J 6 bases short, with 15 bases between. The CDR3: CASSLGLDRAEQYF. In DNA, the CDR3 is TGTGCCAGCAGCTTGGGACTCGACAGGGCCGAGCAGTACTTC.

The table lists this clone with a count of one. This chain links TRBV2 with TRBJ1-5; D may be TRBD1 (6 bases). Germline loops: CDR1 SNHLY, CDR2 FYNNEI. The CDR3 totals 14 residues. The V gene lost 5 bases and the J gene lost 6 bases, with 14 bases spanning the gap. CDR3 DNA sequence: TGTGCCAGCAGTCCCACAGGGTTCCGTCAGCCCCAGCATTTT. It is translated as CASSPTGFRQPQHF.

This clone has only one observation. This chain connects TRBV28 to TRBJ1-4; D perhaps matches TRBD1 (5 bases). The CDR3 has 14 amino acids. V was cut by 7 bases and J by 8 bases, with 17 bases left in between. Germline V gene lookup returns CDR1 MDHEN and CDR2 SYDVKM. CDR3 bases: TGTGCCAGCATCGGGGGGGAGGGAAGGGAAAAACTGTTTTTT. It codes for CASIGGEGREKLFF. The full variable domain, its missing parts supplied by reference TRBV28 and TRBJ1-4, is DVKVTQSSRYLVKRTGEKVFLECVQDMDHENMFWYRQDPGLGLRLIYFSYDVKMKEKGDIPEGYSVSREKKERFSLILESASTNQTSMYLCASIGGEGREKLFFGSGTQLSVL.

This clone showed up just once. The gene calls are TRBV4-1 and TRBJ2-5; TRBD2 is a possible D gene (6 bases). Trimming took 0 bases from V and 4 from J, leaving 21 bases between them. The CDR3 has 18 amino acids. Germline CDR1 MGHRA, CDR2 YSYEKL. The CDR3 region has the DNA TGCGCCAGCAGCCAAGAAATTCCCGGGAGTAAACTAGGAGAGACCCAGTACTTC. Encoded protein: CASSQEIPGSKLGETQYF.

This chain joins TRBV6-5 and TRBJ2-7; a weak D match, TRBD1 (5 bases). Deletions cut 6 bases from V and 3 bases from J, with 18 bases between. Germline V CDR1 and CDR2: MNHEY, SVGAGI. This CDR3 comprises 15 residues. This chain's CDR3 is CASRPTTALFYEQYF. The CDR3 coding sequence is TGTGCCAGCAGACCCACGACAGCGCTGTTCTACGAGCAGTACTTC.

This clone was detected a few times. The rearrangement joins TRBV5-1 to TRBJ2-4; 8 nucleotides agree with TRBD2. Germline CDR1 reads SGHRS; CDR2 reads YFSETQ. The CDR3 has 19 amino acids. With V trimmed by 0 bases and J by 0 bases, 11 bases remained unmatched. The CDR3: CASSLGGGNARLAKNIQYF. The CDR3 DNA is TGCGCCAGCAGCTTGGGCGGGGGGAACGCCCGACTAGCCAAAAACATTCAGTACTTC.

In this sample, this clone turned up a few times. The chain is built from TRBV10-1 and TRBJ2-1; 9 positions match TRBD2. V shed 6 bases and J 4 bases; nucleotides not matched to a gene: 16. CDR1 is WNHNN, CDR2 SYGVQD, per germline (reference sequence). CDR3 length: 18 residues. For the CDR3, the DNA is TGCGCCAGCAGCTATACAGTCCCTAGCGGGAAGCCTTACAATGAGCAGTTCTTC. Amino acid sequence: CASSYTVPSGKPYNEQFF.

The chain combines TRBV28 with TRBJ2-7; TRBD1 matches at 12 bases. Germline loops: CDR1 MDHEN, CDR2 SYDVKM. The CDR3 totals 17 residues. Trimming took 2 bases from V and 3 from J; bases not matched to a gene: 8. Written as DNA, the CDR3 is TGTGCCAGCAGTTTAGTTTTCGGGACAGGGGGCTACTACGAGCAGTACTTC. It encodes CASSLVFGTGGYYEQYF.

V gene TRBV7-2 combines with J gene TRBJ2-3; D may be TRBD2 (5 bases). V lost 2 bases and J lost 2, with 20 bases in between. Germline CDR1 SGHTA, CDR2 FQGNSA. The CDR3 covers 18 residues. The CDR3 bases are TGTGCCAGCAGCTTATTAGGTAGTTCTCGGAGGACCACAGATACGCAGTATTTT. Its translation: CASSLLGSSRRTTDTQYF.